Below, 25 T cell receptor beta chains from the same sample are listed, as sequenced in a study of blood T cells in healthy people across ages. A J-beta primer mix and a sample-barcoded 5' primer were used in a second PCR of about 7 to 12 cycles. TCRdb re-called the 5' RACE reads with MiXCR, one entry per CDR3 protein. Here the sample spans hundreds of thousands of distinct CDR3 sequences, approximately 47% being singletons. Sequencing input: blood. Receptor source: a man between 60 and 75 years old in good health.

This clonotype was counted between two and nine times. V and J are TRBV11-1 and TRBJ2-1, with a tentative D call TRBD2 (5 bases). V gave up 0 bases and J gave up 9 bases, with 12 bases separating them. CDR1 and CDR2 (germline): SGHAT, FQDESV (reference sequence). The CDR3 has 14 residues. The CDR3 DNA reads as TGTGCCAGCAGCTTAGCGGGAGAGAGCGTTGAGCAGTTCTTC. Its protein is CASSLAGESVEQFF.

The J gene is TRBJ1-5, the V gene TRBV7-2, with D unclear. Germline values: CDR1 SGHTA, CDR2 FQGNSA. Trimming pared 5 bases from V and 0 bases from J, leaving 8 bases between. The CDR3 sequence is 14 residues long. The CDR3 is CASSPPYSNQPQHF. The CDR3 DNA reads TGTGCCAGCAGCCCCCCCTATAGCAATCAGCCCCAGCATTTT.

This chain uses TRBV5-1 with TRBJ2-1, with 11 bases identical to TRBD2. Germline V lookup: CDR1 SGHRS, CDR2 YFSETQ. This CDR3 is built from 16 residues. Losses at the gene ends were 1 base for V and 9 bases for J; bases not matched to a gene: 9. The CDR3 sequence: CASSLQSLAGEGEQFF. In nucleotides, the CDR3 is TGCGCCAGCAGCTTGCAATCACTAGCGGGAGAGGGTGAGCAGTTCTTC.

The rearrangement uses TRBV30 and TRBJ2-4; 10 bases are shared with TRBD1. The junction had 7 bases not matched to a gene; V was cut back by 5 bases and J by 0 bases. Germline lookup yields CDR1 GTSNPN and CDR2 SVGIG (reference sequence). This CDR3 is 16 amino acids long. The CDR3: CAWGQGDRLAKNIQYF. The CDR3 region has the DNA TGTGCCTGGGGACAGGGGGACCGTTTAGCCAAAAACATTCAGTACTTC.

The chain combines TRBV5-1 with TRBJ2-7; D unclear. The CDR3 extends over 16 amino acids. Deletions cut 1 base from V and 7 bases from J, with 21 bases between. From germline, CDR1 is SGHRS and CDR2 YFSETQ. Here the CDR3 DNA reads TGCGCCAGCAGCTTGAATGAGGCAGGCTCCTACAATGAGCAGTACTTC. Translated: CASSLNEAGSYNEQYF.

This sequence joins TRBV9 and TRBJ1-1; D is possibly TRBD1 (5 bases). Trimming cost V 1 base and J 3 bases, with 10 bases left between them. Germline-derived CDR1 and CDR2 are SGDLS and YYNGEE. The CDR3 totals 14 residues. In nucleotides, the CDR3 is TGTGCCAGCAGCGTACAGGCCAGGGACACTGAAGCTTTCTTT. Its protein product is CASSVQARDTEAFF. The full variable domain, in which reference TRBV9 and TRBJ1-1 provide the parts outside the CDR3, is DSGVTQTPKHLITATGQRVTLRCSPRSGDLSVYWYQQSLDQGLQFLIQYYNGEERAKGNILERFSAQQFPDLHSELNLSSLELGDSALYFCASSVQARDTEAFFGQGTRLTVV.

This clonotype was observed a handful of times. The V and J genes are TRBV6-2 or TRBV6-3 and TRBJ2-2; D may match TRBD1 or TRBD2 (5 bases each). V lost 7 bases and J 4 bases, leaving 10 bases between the germline ends. The CDR3 loop spans 13 amino acids. Germline V gene data show CDR1 as MNHEY and CDR2 as SVGEGT. The CDR3 DNA sequence: TGTGCCAGCACCGGGGCGAGCACCGGGGAGCTGTTTTTT. Amino acids: CASTGASTGELFF.

This clonotype was recorded only once. This rearrangement joins TRBV4-3 to TRBJ2-5; 7 bases agree with TRBD2. This CDR3 spans 15 amino acids. The trim removed 0 bases at V and 5 bases at J, leaving 6 bases unmatched. Germline-derived CDR1 and CDR2 are LGHNA and YSLEER. CDR3 region: CASSQDRTSGETQYF. The CDR3 DNA reads as TGCGCCAGCAGCCAAGATCGGACTAGTGGCGAGACCCAGTACTTC.

This clonotype was observed a handful of times. The chain links TRBV28 to TRBJ2-2; 7 bases align to TRBD1. Germline lookup yields CDR1 MDHEN and CDR2 SYDVKM. The V segment lost 3 bases and the J segment 5 bases; nucleotides outside the gene matches: 3. The CDR3 has 14 residues. The CDR3 bases are TGTGCCAGCAGTTTGAACAGGGGTACCGGGGAGCTGTTTTTT. Its protein is CASSLNRGTGELFF.

The chain couples TRBV7-9 to TRBJ1-2; TRBD1 agrees at 8 bases. This CDR3 comprises 12 residues. Germline loops: CDR1 SEHNR, CDR2 FQNEAQ (reference sequence). The V gene end was trimmed by 7 bases and the J gene end by 5 bases; junction bases not matched to a gene: 3. CDR3 residues: CASKGQEYGYTF. In nucleotides, the CDR3 is TGTGCCAGCAAGGGACAGGAGTATGGCTACACCTTC. Full variable domain (outside the CDR3, taken from reference TRBV7-9 and TRBJ1-2): DTGVSQNPRHKITKRGQNVTFRCDPISEHNRLYWYRQTLGQGPEFLTYFQNEAQLEKSRLLSDRFSAERPKGSFSTLEIQRTEQGDSAMYLCASKGQEYGYTFGSGTRLTVV.

The chain employs TRBV7-9 and TRBJ2-1; D is possibly TRBD2 (5 bases). The CDR3 sequence is 15 residues long. Trimming cost V 7 bases and J 4 bases, with 17 bases left between them. Germline CDR1 and CDR2: SEHNR and FQNEAQ (reference sequence). In DNA form, the CDR3 reads TGTGCCAGCATCAATAGGGCGGGTGGATACAATGAGCAGTTCTTC. This sequence encodes CASINRAGGYNEQFF.

The rearrangement joins TRBV12-3 or TRBV12-4 to TRBJ2-3; the D is unclear. The CDR3 contains 14 residues. V shed 6 bases and J shed 2 bases, with 12 bases lying between them. The chain's CDR3 is CASSPFQTTDTQYF. Here the CDR3 DNA reads TGTGCCAGCAGCCCTTTTCAGACCACAGATACGCAGTATTTT.

In DNA form, the CDR3 reads TGTGCCAGCAGTGGGCTAGCGGGAGTGTCCGAGCAGTACTTC. Protein: CASSGLAGVSEQYF. This rearrangement joins TRBV6-5 to TRBJ2-7; 10 bases fit TRBD2. Per germline, CDR1 MNHEY and CDR2 SVGAGI. With V trimmed by 5 bases and J by 6 bases, 7 bases remained unmatched. This CDR3 contains 14 residues.

V is TRBV5-1 and J is TRBJ2-5, with a tentative D call TRBD2 (5 bases). The CDR3 has 15 residues. Germline V gene sequence: CDR1 SGHRS, CDR2 YFSETQ. Trimming left V 0 bases short and J 2 bases short, with 11 bases between. The chain's CDR3 is CASSLEGLAQETQYF. The CDR3 DNA follows: TGCGCCAGCAGCTTGGAAGGGCTAGCTCAAGAGACCCAGTACTTC.

To note about this clonotype: Relative to the germline gene, one junction end is altered; a read error may explain this. The chain links TRBV9 to TRBJ2-1; D not certain. In germline, CDR1 is SGDLS, CDR2 YYNGEE. This CDR3 spans 16 amino acids. CDR3 amino acids: CASSLDPSYSHNEQFF. The CDR3 DNA reads TGTGCCAGCAGCCTCGACCCCTCTTACTCCCACAATGAGCAGTTCTTC.

The gene calls are TRBV5-6 and TRBJ2-6, with no clear D. The CDR3 runs 13 residues. The V gene lost 4 bases and the J gene lost 6 bases, with 8 bases spanning the gap. CDR1 and CDR2 (germline): SGHDT, YYEEEE. For the CDR3, the DNA is TGTGCCAGCAGCAAAGATCCGGCCAACGTCCTGACTTTC. This codes for CASSKDPANVLTF.

V gene TRBV21-1 combines with J gene TRBJ1-5; TRBD1, the table's D call, was not compared with the DNA. TRBV21-1 is given as a pseudogene. The CDR3 has 16 residues. The DNA for the CDR3 is TGTGCCAGCAGCAAAATGGGGACAGGGGATTCGGCGCCCCAGCATTTT. Translating gives CASSKMGTGDSAPQHF.

This rearrangement joins TRBV20-1 to TRBJ1-2; 7 nucleotides match TRBD1. The CDR3 contains 15 residues. V was pared by 5 bases and J by 7 bases, with 16 bases of the junction left unmatched. The V gene's germline CDR1 is DFQATT and CDR2 SNEGSKA (reference sequence). In nucleotides, the CDR3 is TGCAGTGCTCCCCGTGGGCCTGACAGGGTCGGTGGCTACACCTTC. Its translation: CSAPRGPDRVGGYTF.

V and J are TRBV11-3 and TRBJ2-3; 9 bases align to TRBD2. The CDR3 has 16 amino acids. The V segment lost 0 bases and the J segment 6 bases; nucleotides outside the gene matches: 7. CDR1 is SGHNT and CDR2 is YENEEA in the germline V gene. CDR3 residues: CASSLDALAGYDTQYF. As DNA, the CDR3 is TGTGCCAGCAGCTTAGATGCCCTAGCGGGGTATGATACGCAGTATTTT. The full variable domain, completed using reference TRBV11-3 and TRBJ2-3, is EAGVVQSPRYKIIEKKQPVAFWCNPISGHNTLYWYLQNLGQGPELLIRYENEEAVDDSQLPKDRFSAERLKGVDSTLKIQPAELGDSAVYLCASSLDALAGYDTQYFGPGTRLTVL.

In this sample, this clonotype turned up a few times. The V and J genes are TRBV27 and TRBJ1-1; D is undetermined. Germline V gene data show CDR1 as MNHEY and CDR2 as SMNVEV (reference sequence). This CDR3 comprises 15 residues. V gave up 0 bases and J gave up 1 base, with 9 bases separating them. The CDR3 DNA reads as TGTGCCAGCAGTTTATCGGGAGGGAGGAACACTGAAGCTTTCTTT. Its protein is CASSLSGGRNTEAFF.

This clonotype was counted a few times. The chain joins TRBV20-1 to TRBJ2-4; D uncertain. CDR1 is DFQATT, CDR2 SNEGSKA, per germline (reference sequence). Deletions cut 6 bases from V and 1 base from J, with 10 bases between. The CDR3 has 13 amino acids. This CDR3 is CSARLRAKNIQYF. The CDR3 nucleotides are TGCAGTGCCAGGTTGAGGGCCAAAAACATTCAGTACTTC.

The chain joins TRBV21-1 to TRBJ2-5; whether TRBD1, the table's D call, matches the DNA was not checked. The DNA matches TRBJ2-7 better at its end, which makes the J call doubtful. TRBV21-1 is recorded as a pseudogene. The CDR3 has 16 amino acids. The DNA for the CDR3 is TGTGCCAGCAGCAAAGAGATGGGACAGGGGGCCTACGAGCAGTACTTC. Its translation: CASSKEMGQGAYEQYF.

The chain combines TRBV27 with TRBJ2-7, with 7 bases identical to TRBD1. From germline, CDR1 is MNHEY and CDR2 SMNVEV (reference sequence). The CDR3 has 11 residues. J lost 6 bases, V lost 9 bases, and 5 bases had no gene match. CDR3 coding DNA: TGTGCCAGTCTACAGGGGACCGAGCAGTACTTC. Amino acid sequence: CASLQGTEQYF.

This chain links TRBV20-1 with TRBJ2-3; 10 bases are shared with TRBD2. The CDR3 spans 16 residues. The germline V gene has CDR1 DFQATT and CDR2 SNEGSKA (reference sequence). Losses at the gene ends were 6 bases for V and 2 bases for J; bases not matched to a gene: 11. CDR3 sequence (DNA): TGCAGTGCCCCATGGGCTAGCGGGGGATACACAGATACGCAGTATTTT. This sequence encodes CSAPWASGGYTDTQYF.

This clonotype has just a few counts. The chain joins TRBV9 to TRBJ2-3; TRBD2 matches at 7 bases. V lost 0 bases and J lost 5; bases outside the gene matches: 9. The CDR3 sequence is 16 residues long. The V gene's germline CDR1 is SGDLS and CDR2 YYNGEE. The CDR3 loop reads CASSVDEGGPGDTQYF. The CDR3 nucleotides are TGTGCCAGCAGCGTAGACGAGGGAGGGCCGGGAGATACGCAGTATTTT.